This entry lists 21 T cell receptor beta chains sequenced from one sample in a study of beta chain features in type 1 diabetes. TCRB transcripts that were expressed got sequenced, as all of the isolated RNA had been reverse transcribed. Produced via immunoSEQ multiplex PCR; TCRdb's table is partial and in-frame only. Here the sample spans about 150,000 clones, more than 9.5% being singletons. Sample: central memory CD4+ T cells from blood. Every receptor here comes from a man aged 18 to 30 in good health.

The chain has TRBV4-2 and TRBJ2-5; D may correspond to TRBD1 or TRBD2 (5 bases each). The CDR3 runs to 15 residues. Germline V gene sequence: CDR1 LGHNA, CDR2 YNFKEQ. V shed 5 bases and J shed 4 bases, with 17 bases lying between them. CDR3 coding DNA: TGTGCCAGCAGCAGGACGACCGGGGACGGAGAGACCCAGTACTTC. Its translation is CASSRTTGDGETQYF.

The genes are TRBV5-1 and TRBJ2-1, with D possibly being TRBD1 (5 bases). The CDR3 is made up of 15 amino acids. Per the germline V gene, CDR1 is SGHRS and CDR2 is YFSETQ. Trimming stripped 2 bases from V and 7 bases from J, with 16 bases between. The CDR3 sequence: CASSFSGRAPNEQFF. For the CDR3, the DNA is TGCGCCAGCAGCTTCTCAGGCAGGGCGCCGAATGAGCAGTTCTTC.

This chain connects TRBV7-2 to TRBJ2-5; 9 bases align to TRBD1. Per the germline V gene, CDR1 is SGHTA and CDR2 is FQGNSA. This CDR3 is 14 amino acids long. The J segment lost 3 bases and the V segment lost 6 bases, leaving 5 bases of the junction unmatched. This CDR3 reads CASRGQGRKETQYF. CDR3 bases: TGTGCCAGCAGGGGACAGGGTAGGAAAGAGACCCAGTACTTC.

This chain joins TRBV5-1 and TRBJ1-1, with 7 bases lining up with TRBD1. V shed 0 bases and J 7 bases; nucleotides not matched to a gene: 9. Germline CDR1 and CDR2: SGHRS and YFSETQ. The CDR3 runs 15 residues. Here the CDR3 DNA reads TGCGCCAGCAGCTTGGCCTCGACAGGGACGGGTGAAGCTTTCTTT. Translating gives CASSLASTGTGEAFF.

This clone showed up just a few times. The chain uses TRBV10-3 and TRBJ2-5; D is unclear. Germline values: CDR1 ENHRY, CDR2 SYGVKD. V lost 5 bases and J lost 2, with 6 bases in between. CDR3 length: 12 amino acids. The DNA for the CDR3 is TGTGCCATCAGTCCTCAGCAAGAGACCCAGTACTTC. Amino acids: CAISPQQETQYF.

To note about this clone: A read error is likely here: a far larger clone is one base away. CDR3 sequence reads: CATSRAPGGRFQPQHF. The CDR3, as DNA: TGTGCCACCAGCAGAGCTCCGGGGGGGCGGTTTCAGCCCCAGCATTTT. This sequence joins TRBV15 and TRBJ1-5, with a weak D call TRBD1 (6 bases). V dropped 1 base and J dropped 6 bases, with 16 bases sitting between them. Germline CDR1 and CDR2: LNHNV and YYDKDF (reference sequence). The CDR3 consists of 16 residues.

J is TRBJ1-1 and V is TRBV5-1, with D tentatively TRBD1 (5 bases). Trimming shortened V by 0 bases and J by 3 bases, and 12 bases separated the two germline ends. CDR3 length equals 15 residues. Per the germline V gene, CDR1 is SGHRS and CDR2 is YFSETQ. As DNA, the CDR3 is TGCGCCAGCAGCTTGGACGGGGCTGAGGACACTGAAGCTTTCTTT. This translates into CASSLDGAEDTEAFF.

The chain links TRBV7-2 to TRBJ1-2; TRBD1 agrees at 7 bases. Germline CDR1 and CDR2: SGHTA and FQGNSA. CDR3 length: 15 amino acids. The trim removed 8 bases at V and 2 bases at J, leaving 11 bases unmatched. CDR3 residues: CASGSRDSSNYGYTF. CDR3 sequence (DNA): TGTGCCAGCGGGTCCCGGGACAGCTCCAACTATGGCTACACCTTC.

CDR3 DNA sequence: TGTGCCAGCAGTACTAGCGGGGGGGCAAATGAGCAGTTCTTC. Residues: CASSTSGGANEQFF. The chain combines TRBV6-6 with TRBJ2-1, with 13 bases matching TRBD2. Looked up from germline, CDR1 is MNHNY and CDR2 is SVGAGI (reference sequence). J gave up 7 bases and V 5 bases, and 2 bases lay outside the gene matches. The CDR3 is 14 amino acids.

The rearrangement links TRBV28 to TRBJ2-1; D not resolved. The germline CDR1 and CDR2 sequences are MDHEN and SYDVKM. V lost 7 bases, J lost 5 bases, and 12 bases lay in between. CDR3 size: 13 residues. CDR3 amino acids: CASTRRKHNEQFF. The CDR3 DNA is TGTGCCAGCACCCGGCGGAAGCACAATGAGCAGTTCTTC.

J is TRBJ2-5 and V is TRBV5-1; no clear D gene. This CDR3 comprises 15 residues. The germline V and J ends were trimmed by 1 base and 1 base, with 11 bases remaining between them. Germline lookup yields CDR1 SGHRS and CDR2 YFSETQ. In DNA form, the CDR3 reads TGCGCCAGCAGCTTGATGCCGGGTTCCCAAGAGACCCAGTACTTC. Its translation: CASSLMPGSQETQYF.

This clone has more than one count but fewer than ten. The chain combines TRBV7-2 with TRBJ2-7, with D hard to call. This CDR3 is built from 14 residues. CDR1 and CDR2 from the germline V gene are SGHTA and FQGNSA. V was clipped by 8 bases and J by 6 bases, with 20 bases between them. In nucleotides, the CDR3 is TGTGCCAGCCTAACCGGCCCCAATTCGGCCGAGCAGTACTTC. Protein product: CASLTGPNSAEQYF.

This rearrangement joins TRBV9 to TRBJ2-2; either TRBD1 or TRBD2 may supply D (5 bases each). This CDR3 region has 14 residues. In germline, CDR1 is SGDLS, CDR2 YYNGEE. Trimming cost V 7 bases and J 0 bases, with 10 bases left between them. In DNA, the CDR3 is TGTGCCAGCTCCGGGGCGGCGAACACCGGGGAGCTGTTTTTT. It encodes CASSGAANTGELFF.

The chain recombines TRBV19 with TRBJ1-5; D is possibly TRBD1 (6 bases). The V end was cut by 4 bases, the J end by 6 bases, with 10 bases between. CDR1 and CDR2 from the germline V gene are LNHDA and SQIVND (reference sequence). CDR3 length: 13 amino acids. CDR3: CASSTGDRQPQHF. The DNA for the CDR3 is TGTGCCAGTAGTACAGGGGACCGTCAGCCCCAGCATTTT.

J is TRBJ2-5 and V is TRBV5-1, with 8 bases matching TRBD1. The CDR3 runs 16 residues. With 4 bases clipped from V and 6 bases from J, the junction kept 14 bases outside the gene matches. From germline, CDR1 is SGHRS and CDR2 YFSETQ. In DNA, the CDR3 is TGCGCCAGCAGCCCCGGGAATAGACAGGGGCCGAAGACCCAGTACTTC. Amino acid sequence: CASSPGNRQGPKTQYF.

The gene calls are TRBV7-3 and TRBJ2-5; D may be TRBD1 (5 bases). Trimming left V 3 bases short and J 7 bases short, with 15 bases between. This CDR3 region has 14 residues. Germline V lookup: CDR1 SGHTA, CDR2 FQGTGA. The CDR3 here is CASSLAPRAGTQYF. CDR3 in DNA: TGTGCCAGCAGCTTGGCCCCCAGGGCTGGGACCCAGTACTTC.

The chain uses TRBV7-2 and TRBJ2-7, with 14 bases lining up with TRBD2. Looked up from germline, CDR1 is SGHTA and CDR2 is FQGNSA. Trimming removed 5 bases from V and 6 bases from J; junction bases left unmatched: 9. The CDR3 is made up of 16 amino acids. The CDR3 sequence: CASSPHSGLAGVEQYF. The DNA for the CDR3 is TGTGCCAGCAGCCCACATTCGGGACTAGCGGGGGTCGAGCAGTACTTC.

The chain is built from TRBV6-5 and TRBJ1-2, with 8 bases identical to TRBD1. Losses at the gene ends were 5 bases for V and 8 bases for J; bases not matched to a gene: 7. The CDR3 sequence is 13 residues long. The V gene's germline CDR1 is MNHEY and CDR2 SVGAGI. The CDR3: CASSVRDRWGYTF. Here the CDR3 DNA reads TGTGCCAGCAGTGTCCGGGACAGGTGGGGCTACACCTTC.

The V gene is TRBV7-2, the J gene TRBJ2-3, with D tentatively TRBD1 (6 bases). The germline V gene has CDR1 SGHTA and CDR2 FQGNSA. The CDR3 contains 15 residues. V was cut by 3 bases and J by 11 bases, with 21 bases left in between. The CDR3 sequence: CASSLNNNRAFLQYF. As DNA, the CDR3 is TGTGCCAGCAGCTTGAATAATAACAGGGCCTTTTTGCAGTATTTT.

This clone turned up a few times. The genes are TRBV11-3 and TRBJ1-2, with 9 bases aligning to TRBD1. Germline V gene sequence: CDR1 SGHNT, CDR2 YENEEA. V lost 5 bases and J lost 3; bases outside the gene matches: 7. This CDR3 is 15 amino acids long. CDR3 nucleotides: TGTGCCAGCAGCCCGTCCGGGACAGGGTACTATGGCTACACCTTC. As protein: CASSPSGTGYYGYTF.

Only a few counts were recorded for this clone. The chain employs TRBV7-2 and TRBJ2-3, with D tentatively TRBD1 (7 bases). Germline V gives CDR1 SGHTA, CDR2 FQGNSA. This CDR3 contains 16 residues. The germline V and J ends were trimmed by 6 bases and 3 bases, with 19 bases remaining between them. The CDR3 DNA reads as TGTGCCAGCAGTCCGACGACAGGGAGGATGACAGATACGCAGTATTTT. Translated: CASSPTTGRMTDTQYF.